This TCR beta chain emerged from a study of early T cells in non-severe SARS-CoV-2 infection. CDR3 length equals 15 residues. The germline V gene has CDR1 MDHEN and CDR2 SYDVKM. Trimming took off 2 bases at V and 1 base at J, with 11 bases between the two ends. Molecules of cDNA were individually given unique molecular identifiers that were attached to them. TCRdb itself ran the 5' RACE reads through MiXCR, one entry per CDR3 protein. Altogether some 48,000 distinct CDR3 sequences are present, 7% to 8% being singletons, with the ten largest covering roughly 6%. This clonotype was seen more than once but under ten times. Its target is unknown. Study-wide results and limits: Lookups in VDJdb leaned toward anti-spike CD8 responses and missed private and CD4 specificities.

The chain links TRBV28 to TRBJ1-1; D call uncertain. The sequence derives from an adult who was a healthcare worker with PCR-confirmed SARS-CoV-2 infection or an uninfected control (not recorded which). Sequenced: whole blood. The CDR3 DNA follows: TGTGCCAGCAGTTTAGAGGGAAACGCGAACACTGAAGCTTTCTTT. Encoded protein: CASSLEGNANTEAFF.